The 5 T cell receptor beta chains given below trace back to one sample, sequenced in a study of cytomegalovirus exposure and HLA in healthy donors. PCR was performed using 60 Vbeta and 13 Jbeta primers. Only in-frame clones appear in the TCRdb table, and some are missing; sequencing was by immunoSEQ multiplex PCR. The sample lists roughly 120,000 clones, about 80% occurring once. Sequences were obtained from PBMCs. These receptor sequences come from a middle-aged woman in good health and CMV-seropositive.

The CDR3, as DNA: TGTGCCAGCAGTGAAAGGGGACTAGCGGGGGGAAGGCAGTTCTTC. Protein sequence: CASSERGLAGGRQFF. The chain recombines TRBV2 with TRBJ2-1; 15 bases map to TRBD2. Trimming removed 2 bases from V and 12 bases from J; junction bases left unmatched: 5. Germline lookup yields CDR1 SNHLY and CDR2 FYNNEI. CDR3 length: 15 residues.

The genes are TRBV7-2 and TRBJ2-5; 12 nucleotides align to TRBD2. Germline loops: CDR1 SGHTA, CDR2 FQGNSA. CDR3 length: 18 amino acids. V shed 1 base, J shed 4 bases, and the junction held 10 bases outside the gene matches. The CDR3 spells CASSLEGMTSGSGETQYF. In DNA, the CDR3 is TGTGCCAGCAGCTTAGAAGGGATGACTAGCGGGAGTGGAGAGACCCAGTACTTC.

This clone was observed once. The chain links TRBV4-1 to TRBJ2-1, with D maybe TRBD2 (6 bases). CDR1 is MGHRA and CDR2 is YSYEKL in the germline V gene. V shed 1 base and J shed 1 base, with 14 bases lying between them. The length of the CDR3 is 17 residues. The CDR3 here is CASSQARLEVSYNEQFF. The CDR3 region has the DNA TGCGCCAGCAGCCAAGCGCGACTAGAAGTTTCCTACAATGAGCAGTTCTTC.

This sequence joins TRBV4-2 and TRBJ2-7; D may be TRBD1 (5 bases). This CDR3 has 15 residues. Germline lookup yields CDR1 LGHNA and CDR2 YNFKEQ. V was cut by 5 bases and J by 5 bases, with 19 bases left in between. CDR3 DNA: TGTGCCAGCAGCTCACCTGGAGCAGGGTGGGACGAGCAGTACTTC. Encoded protein: CASSSPGAGWDEQYF.

The V call is TRBV23-1, the J call TRBJ1-5; 7 bases agree with TRBD1. TRBV23-1 is treated as an ORF (open reading frame) with a function not yet certain. V was clipped by 6 bases and J by 2 bases; unmatched bases: 10. The CDR3 has 16 residues. CDR3 sequence: CASRTIITGGNQPQHF. CDR3 nucleotides: TGCGCCAGCAGGACGATCATAACAGGGGGCAATCAGCCCCAGCATTTT.